The clone carrying this T cell receptor (beta chain) came up many times. The data stem from a study of low-dose radiotherapy and immunotherapy resistance in tumors. Study in general: Intravenous administration to patients comprised nivolumab at 240 mg every two weeks and ipilimumab at 1 mg/kg every six weeks.

The CDR3 consists of 17 residues. Trimming took 2 bases from V and 4 from J, leaving 19 bases between them. Germline assignment: CDR1 SGHRS and CDR2 YFSETQ. The time point is: after trial treatment. As for treatment: LDRT plus nivolumab, ipilimumab, low-dose cyclophosphamide and aspirin (RACIN trial). Ipilimumab, nivolumab, aspirin, low-dose cyclophosphamide and low-dose radiotherapy were administered to donors. The presence of advanced solid tumors lacking tumor-infiltrating lymphocytes characterized eligible patients. Priming of first-strand cDNA relied on TRAV- and TRBV-specific primers (covering alpha and beta chains). A roughly 19-cycle PCR with a constant-region primer and V-primer adapter amplified TCRs. The authors amplified isolated mRNA by in vitro transcription. TCRdb independently ran MiXCR on the reads; one entry per CDR3 protein. The data contain about 39,000 distinct CDR3 sequences, more than 20% of them seen just once; the ten biggest clones take up under 9.5%.

This sequence was found in a female donor with ovarian cancer. The rearrangement uses TRBV5-1 and TRBJ2-4; TRBD2 is a possible D gene (7 bases). Source: PBMCs, taken after low-dose radiotherapy plus immunotherapy. CDR3 sequence reads: CASSLGSGGGQKNIQYF. CDR3 nucleotide sequence: TGCGCCAGCAGCTTAGGGTCGGGGGGCGGCCAAAAAAACATTCAGTACTTC.